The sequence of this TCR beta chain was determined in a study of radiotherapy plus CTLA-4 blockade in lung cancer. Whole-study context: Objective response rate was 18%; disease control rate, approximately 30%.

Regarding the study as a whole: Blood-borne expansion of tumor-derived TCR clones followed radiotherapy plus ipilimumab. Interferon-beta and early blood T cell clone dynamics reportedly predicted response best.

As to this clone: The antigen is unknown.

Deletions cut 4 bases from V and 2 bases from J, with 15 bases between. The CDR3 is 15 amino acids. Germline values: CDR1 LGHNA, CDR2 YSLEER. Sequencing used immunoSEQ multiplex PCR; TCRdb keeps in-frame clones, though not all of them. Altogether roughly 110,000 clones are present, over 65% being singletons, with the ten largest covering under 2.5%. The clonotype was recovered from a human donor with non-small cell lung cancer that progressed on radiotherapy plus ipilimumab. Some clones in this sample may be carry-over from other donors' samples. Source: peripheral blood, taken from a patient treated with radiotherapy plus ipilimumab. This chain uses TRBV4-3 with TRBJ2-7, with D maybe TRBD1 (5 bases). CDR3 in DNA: TGCGCCAGCAGCCTGAGACAGTTTACCCCCTACGAGCAGTACTTC. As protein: CASSLRQFTPYEQYF.